This TCR beta chain was obtained from a study of Graves' ophthalmopathy and Graves' hyperthyroidism. RNA transcripts were the source from which TCR beta CDR3 regions were amplified. RT-PCR with HTBI primers came first, then second-round multiplex PCR. TCRdb passed the multiplex PCR reads through MiXCR, listing each CDR3 protein once. In the table there are 350,000 to 400,000 distinct CDR3 sequences, 15% of which are singletons. Unmatched junction bases numbered 14, after V lost 6 bases and J lost 3 bases. This CDR3 has 18 residues. The sequenced material came from peripheral blood. The genes are TRBV12-3 or TRBV12-4 and TRBJ2-7; 13 bases are shared with TRBD2. This receptor was identified in a woman aged 18-30 years with stable Graves' hyperthyroidism. Here the CDR3 reads CASSPRLAGGPGDYEQYF. The CDR3 nucleotides read TGTGCCAGCAGCCCGAGACTAGCGGGGGGACCCGGGGACTACGAGCAGTACTTC.